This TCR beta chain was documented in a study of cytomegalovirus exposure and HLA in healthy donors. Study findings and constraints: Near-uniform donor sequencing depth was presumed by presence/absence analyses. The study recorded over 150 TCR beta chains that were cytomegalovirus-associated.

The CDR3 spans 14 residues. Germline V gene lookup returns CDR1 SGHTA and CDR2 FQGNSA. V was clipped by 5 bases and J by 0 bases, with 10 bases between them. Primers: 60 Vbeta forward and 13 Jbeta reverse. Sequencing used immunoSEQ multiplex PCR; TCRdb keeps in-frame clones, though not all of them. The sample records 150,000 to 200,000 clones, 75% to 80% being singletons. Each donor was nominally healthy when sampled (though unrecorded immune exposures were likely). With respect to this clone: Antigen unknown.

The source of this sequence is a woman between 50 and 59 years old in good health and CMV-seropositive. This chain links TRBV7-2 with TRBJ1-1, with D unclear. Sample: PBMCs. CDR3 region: CASSGPPLNTEAFF. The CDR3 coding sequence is TGTGCCAGCAGCGGGCCCCCTTTGAACACTGAAGCTTTCTTT.